The 23 T cell receptor beta chains below come from one sample, sequenced in a study of blood T cells in healthy people across ages. Next came a second PCR, run for about 6 to 11 cycles, which used a sample-barcoded 5' primer along with a J-beta primer mix. MiXCR, applied by TCRdb to the 5' RACE reads, yields one record per CDR3 protein. The table shows 800,000 to 900,000 distinct CDR3 sequences, with about 62% occurring only once. The sample was blood. The origin of the receptors is a man between 25 and 39 years old in good health.

The chain recombines TRBV7-8 with TRBJ1-1; D may be TRBD1 (6 bases). Germline V gene sequence: CDR1 SGHVS, CDR2 FQNEAQ. V lost 3 bases and J lost 1, with 12 bases in between. The CDR3 is 15 amino acids. In DNA, the CDR3 is TGTGCCAGCAGCTTGAGAACAGGGAGGAACACTGAAGCTTTCTTT. Its translation is CASSLRTGRNTEAFF.

The rearrangement joins TRBV19 to TRBJ2-2; 7 nucleotides align to TRBD2. Trimming took 7 bases from V and 6 from J; bases not matched to a gene: 8. From germline, CDR1 is LNHDA and CDR2 SQIVND (reference sequence). This CDR3 contains 14 residues. The CDR3 DNA sequence: TGTGCCAGTATGGGGGGGTCTGACGCCGGGGAGCTGTTTTTT. Translation: CASMGGSDAGELFF. The whole variable domain, remainder taken from reference TRBV19 and TRBJ2-2, is DGGITQSPKYLFRKEGQNVTLSCEQNLNHDAMYWYRQDPGQGLRLIYYSQIVNDFQKGDIAEGYSVSREKKESFPLTVTSAQKNPTAFYLCASMGGSDAGELFFGEGSRLTVL.

The chain recombines TRBV7-2 with TRBJ2-7; 9 bases map to TRBD2. Germline-derived CDR1 and CDR2 are SGHTA and FQGNSA. The CDR3 is 15 amino acids. With 4 bases clipped from V and 3 bases from J, the junction kept 7 bases outside the gene matches. CDR3 sequence: CASSSPTSGFYEQYF. CDR3 sequence (DNA): TGTGCCAGCAGCTCGCCGACTAGCGGCTTCTACGAGCAGTACTTC.

The V and J genes are TRBV12-3 or TRBV12-4 and TRBJ2-1; the D call may be TRBD1 or TRBD2 (5 bases each). V dropped 4 bases and J dropped 8 bases, with 12 bases sitting between them. The length of the CDR3 is 13 residues. The CDR3 DNA is TGTGCCAGCAGTTATGATCGGGACGATGAGCAGTTCTTC. Translation gives CASSYDRDDEQFF.

This clonotype was recorded a few times. V and J are TRBV20-1 and TRBJ2-3, with a weak D call TRBD1 (6 bases). The germline V gene encodes CDR1 DFQATT and CDR2 SNEGSKA (reference sequence). This CDR3 is 18 amino acids long. Trimming cost V 2 bases and J 4 bases, with 25 bases left between them. The CDR3 DNA reads TGCAGTGCTAGAAGGGGCCCCGGGACCCCAGGACAGTCAGATACGCAGTATTTT. Translating gives CSARRGPGTPGQSDTQYF.

The chain joins TRBV9 to TRBJ2-3; D is ambiguous. There are 15 residues in the CDR3. V was clipped by 4 bases and J by 4 bases, with 16 bases between them. Germline values: CDR1 SGDLS, CDR2 YYNGEE. DNA for the CDR3: TGTGCCAGCAGCCTAACCGGACGAGTTCCAGATACGCAGTATTTT. Translating gives CASSLTGRVPDTQYF.

This clonotype was counted a single time. A read error may account for a junction end that differs from germline. The chain uses TRBV4-3 and TRBJ1-5, with D hard to call. Germline V CDR1 and CDR2: LGHNA, YSLEER. The CDR3 consists of 15 residues. CDR3 loop: CASGQWAEGNQPQHF. The CDR3 DNA sequence: TGCGCCAGCGGCCAATGGGCAGAAGGCAATCAGCCCCAGCATTTT.

The chain joins TRBV20-1 to TRBJ2-7; 12 nucleotides match TRBD1. J was trimmed by 6 bases and V by 5 bases; bases with no gene match: 2. CDR1 DFQATT and CDR2 SNEGSKA come from the germline V gene (reference sequence). The CDR3 length is 12 residues. The CDR3, as DNA: TGCAGTGCTGGGGACAGGGGGCGCGAGCAGTACTTC. Translating it yields CSAGDRGREQYF.

A note on this clonotype: Mismatch with germline at one junction end may stem from a read error. The V and J genes are TRBV4-3 and TRBJ2-4, with 7 bases identical to TRBD2. The J call is doubtful: the DNA matches TRBJ2-5 better. The CDR3 consists of 15 residues. Per germline, CDR1 LGHNA and CDR2 YSLEER. In DNA, the CDR3 is TGCGCCCGCAGCCGAGCAGCGGGGAACCAAGAGACCCAGTACTTC. It translates to CARSRAAGNQETQYF.

There are a few counts of this clonotype. As DNA, the CDR3 is TGCAGTGCTAGAGAGTCTGCAGGGCGGTCCTACGAGCAGTACTTC. Translating gives CSARESAGRSYEQYF. This chain links TRBV20-1 with TRBJ2-7; D may be TRBD1 (5 bases). Trimming took off 0 bases at V and 1 base at J, with 13 bases between the two ends. The germline V gene has CDR1 DFQATT and CDR2 SNEGSKA (reference sequence). CDR3 length: 15 amino acids.

The chain combines TRBV29-1 with TRBJ2-1; tentative D call: TRBD1 (5 bases). CDR1 is SQVTM and CDR2 is ANQGSEA in the germline V gene. This CDR3 has 16 residues. V was cut by 6 bases and J by 7 bases, with 25 bases left in between. CDR3 protein: CSVESGQGLFENEQFF. CDR3 nucleotide sequence: TGCAGCGTCGAAAGTGGGCAGGGCTTGTTCGAAAATGAGCAGTTCTTC.

V usage is TRBV6-2 or TRBV6-3 and J usage is TRBJ2-5; D gene unclear. Trimming removed 1 base from V and 1 base from J, with 1 base in between. The V gene's germline CDR1 is MNHEY and CDR2 SVGEGT. CDR3 length: 12 amino acids. The CDR3: CASSYFQETQYF. The CDR3 region has the DNA TGTGCCAGCAGTTACTTCCAAGAGACCCAGTACTTC.

The V call is TRBV12-3 or TRBV12-4, the J call TRBJ2-1; 13 nucleotides align to TRBD2. V shed 6 bases, J shed 8 bases, and the junction held 7 bases outside the gene matches. The CDR3 covers 15 residues. CDR3 bases: TGTGCCAGCAGCAGACTAGCGGGGGGATCAGATGAGCAGTTCTTC. It encodes CASSRLAGGSDEQFF.

V gene TRBV20-1 combines with J gene TRBJ2-1; D is unresolved. Germline V gene data show CDR1 as DFQATT and CDR2 as SNEGSKA (reference sequence). The ends were cut back, 1 base at V and 9 bases at J, with 13 bases in the middle. This CDR3 has 13 amino acids. The CDR3 sequence: CSARGVPWFEQFF. The CDR3, as DNA: TGCAGTGCTAGAGGGGTCCCTTGGTTTGAGCAGTTCTTC.

The chain recombines TRBV9 with TRBJ2-7; 9 nucleotides match TRBD1. V trimming: 3 bases; J trimming: 2 bases; junction bases outside the gene matches: 6. The length of the CDR3 is 15 residues. Germline V gives CDR1 SGDLS, CDR2 YYNGEE. The CDR3 reads CASSGGQGLPYEQYF. CDR3 coding DNA: TGTGCCAGCAGCGGTGGACAGGGGCTTCCCTACGAGCAGTACTTC.

The chain recombines TRBV5-1 with TRBJ2-1, with 10 bases fitting TRBD2. There are 15 residues in the CDR3. V lost 0 bases and J lost 9; bases outside the gene matches: 6. Germline lookup yields CDR1 SGHRS and CDR2 YFSETQ. The CDR3 DNA reads TGCGCCAGCAGCTTGGACCCTAGCGGGGGAGTTGAGCAGTTCTTC. Amino acid sequence: CASSLDPSGGVEQFF.

The count of this clonotype is one. The chain joins TRBV6-1 to TRBJ2-1; possibly TRBD1 for D (5 bases). Germline assignment: CDR1 MNHNS and CDR2 SASEGT. The CDR3 length is 17 residues. The germline V and J ends were trimmed by 5 bases and 0 bases, with 17 bases remaining between them. This CDR3 is CASSTYKGKNSYNEQFF. The DNA of the CDR3 is TGTGCCAGCAGTACCTACAAGGGGAAAAACTCCTACAATGAGCAGTTCTTC.

A few counts support this clonotype. This sequence joins TRBV6-5 and TRBJ1-2, with 9 bases that match TRBD1. The CDR3 has 13 residues. CDR1 is MNHEY, CDR2 SVGAGI, per germline. The V and J ends lost 7 bases and 8 bases, in that order; junction bases with no gene match: 8. The CDR3 DNA follows: TGTGCCAGCACTCCGACAGGGGGAAGAGGCTACACCTTC. Protein sequence: CASTPTGGRGYTF.

V and J are TRBV29-1 and TRBJ1-2, with a weak D call TRBD1 (6 bases). Looked up from germline, CDR1 is SQVTM and CDR2 is ANQGSEA. CDR3 length: 14 residues. V gave up 3 bases and J gave up 4 bases, with 15 bases separating them. CDR3 residues: CSVENREKGYGYTF. The CDR3 nucleotides read TGCAGCGTTGAGAACAGGGAGAAGGGCTATGGCTACACCTTC.

The genes are TRBV7-8 and TRBJ2-4; 9 bases agree with TRBD1. V dropped 5 bases and J dropped 0; count of bases not matched to a gene: 11. The CDR3 contains 18 residues. Looked up from germline, CDR1 is SGHVS and CDR2 is FQNEAQ. This CDR3 is CASSAEKDRGLAKNIQYF. DNA of the CDR3: TGTGCCAGCAGCGCCGAGAAGGACAGGGGTTTAGCCAAAAACATTCAGTACTTC.

The rearrangement joins TRBV28 to TRBJ2-1; 9 bases map to TRBD1. Near its end, the DNA agrees better with TRBJ2-7, so the J call may be wrong. CDR1 and CDR2 (germline): MDHEN, SYDVKM. The CDR3 is made up of 15 amino acids. DNA for the CDR3: TGTGCCAGCAGCTTTGGGGGACAGGGTAGGAACGAGCAGTACTTC. It codes for CASSFGGQGRNEQYF.

This clonotype has a handful of counts. This rearrangement joins TRBV11-1 to TRBJ2-1; 10 bases match TRBD2. Looked up from germline, CDR1 is SGHAT and CDR2 is FQDESV (reference sequence). The CDR3 is 14 amino acids. Unmatched junction bases numbered 4, after V lost 5 bases and J lost 6 bases. The CDR3 region is CASSRAGGRNEQFF. In nucleotides, the CDR3 is TGTGCCAGCAGCCGAGCGGGGGGGCGCAATGAGCAGTTCTTC.

V is TRBV4-3 and J is TRBJ2-3; TRBD2 matches at 9 bases. Germline V gives CDR1 LGHNA, CDR2 YSLEER. J was trimmed by 3 bases and V by 4 bases; bases with no gene match: 8. The length of the CDR3 is 16 residues. CDR3 in DNA: TGCGCCAGCAGCCTCTTAAGCGGGGGGTTTACAGATACGCAGTATTTT. Its protein is CASSLLSGGFTDTQYF.